The clone carrying this TCR beta chain was recorded only once. The antigen is undetermined. This CDR3 comprises 14 residues. V was shortened by 0 bases and J by 8 bases, with 13 bases between the two germline ends. Germline V gene data show CDR1 as MGHRA and CDR2 as YSYEKL. Assay used: immunoSEQ multiplex PCR; TCRdb lists only in-frame clones, some missing. The data hold about 2.3 million clones, with less than 95% observed a single time. This specimen comes from a study of shared clonotypes between healthy human individuals. For the study at large: Each donor's CD8 memory used one plate, CD8 naive two, each CD4 subset three. Points from the study as a whole: The study found about 5% of naive CD4 clonotypes shared across a few donors.

This sequence was found in a man younger than 30 in good health. Some clones in this sample may be carry-over from other donors' samples. Sequences were obtained from naive CD4+ T cells from PBMCs. Indicated subset: CD45RA+ positively selected. This chain links TRBV4-1 with TRBJ1-2; tentative D call: TRBD1 (5 bases). The CDR3 is CASSQDLGLGGYTF. DNA for the CDR3: TGCGCCAGCAGCCAAGATCTGGGACTGGGGGGCTACACCTTC.